This T cell receptor (beta chain) comes out of a study of cytomegalovirus exposure and HLA in healthy donors. Turning to the study itself: Unique TCRs numbering some 77 million, obtained from HLA-typed donors, made up an early data release. Overall study findings and caveats: Sequencing likely generated an artifact that appeared as a cluster of highly shared sequence variants. The dataset shows that most TCR sequences were rare, while some public TCRs occurred in many donors. Associated with cytomegalovirus, according to the listing, were around 170 TCR beta chains.

This clone was found a few times. Its antigen is not known. After removal of 4 bases from V and 5 bases from J, the junction contained 10 bases not matched to a gene. Germline loops: CDR1 LNHDA, CDR2 SQIVND (reference sequence). The CDR3 runs 15 residues. The PCR used 60 Vbeta and 13 Jbeta primers. Generated by immunoSEQ multiplex PCR, the TCRdb table keeps only in-frame clones and is missing some. The sample has fewer than 200,000 clones; around 81% are singletons. Material: PBMCs. V is TRBV19 and J is TRBJ2-7; 8 positions match TRBD1. The source is a woman under 30 in good health and CMV-seropositive. In DNA form, the CDR3 reads TGTGCCAGTAGTACACTAAGGACAGGGCCGGACGAGCAGTACTTC. Translated: CASSTLRTGPDEQYF.